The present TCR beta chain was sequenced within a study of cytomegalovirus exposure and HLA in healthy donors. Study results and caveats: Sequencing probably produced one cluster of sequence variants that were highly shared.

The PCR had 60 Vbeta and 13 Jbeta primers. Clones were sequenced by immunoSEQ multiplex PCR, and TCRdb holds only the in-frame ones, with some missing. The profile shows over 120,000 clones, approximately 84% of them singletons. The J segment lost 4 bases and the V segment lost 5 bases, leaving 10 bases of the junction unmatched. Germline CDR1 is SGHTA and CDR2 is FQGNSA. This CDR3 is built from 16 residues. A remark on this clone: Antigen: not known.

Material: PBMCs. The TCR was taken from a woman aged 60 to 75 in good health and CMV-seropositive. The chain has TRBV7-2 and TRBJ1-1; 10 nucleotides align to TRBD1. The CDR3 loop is CASSQQTGGLGTEAFF. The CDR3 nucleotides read TGTGCCAGCAGCCAACAGACAGGGGGCCTTGGCACTGAAGCTTTCTTT.